This T cell receptor (beta chain) was captured in a study of radiation and T cells in renal cell carcinoma. Time point meaning: baseline pretreatment blood. Specified treatment: 15 Gy SBRT to primary tumor, nephrectomy 4 weeks later. The CDR3 has 14 residues. Germline values: CDR1 LGHNA, CDR2 YNFKEQ. Trimming left V 1 base short and J 1 base short, with 8 bases between. Assay: immunoSEQ multiplex PCR; the TCRdb copy retains only in-frame clones and omits some. The sample yields some 150,000 clones, approximately 90% seen once. The sample in question was blood, obtained from a patient whose treatment included radiotherapy and nephrectomy. The gene calls are TRBV4-2 and TRBJ2-7; a weak D match, TRBD1 (6 bases). The TCR sequence derives from a woman aged 45-65 years with renal cell carcinoma. Written as DNA, the CDR3 is TGTGCCAGCAGCCAAGGGACAGCTTCCTACGAGCAGTACTTC. Translating gives CASSQGTASYEQYF.